The clone carrying this T cell receptor (beta chain) has more than one count but fewer than ten. These data belong to a study of blood T cell repertoires in COVID-19. The germline V and J ends were trimmed by 11 bases and 6 bases, with 22 bases remaining between them. This CDR3 spans 14 amino acids. Germline CDR1 and CDR2: SEHNR and FQNEAQ (reference sequence). The method was immunoSEQ multiplex PCR; TCRdb's version includes in-frame clones alone and lacks a portion of them. The sample lists around 28,000 clones, approximately 88% occurring once. The sequence came from a human donor in a cohort sampled during active COVID-19. The V gene is TRBV7-9, the J gene TRBJ1-2; unclear D gene. Sequencing was done on a sample of peripheral blood. The CDR3 spells CACNRPGRRNGYTF. The CDR3 DNA reads TGTGCCTGCAATCGACCGGGAAGGCGTAATGGCTACACCTTC.